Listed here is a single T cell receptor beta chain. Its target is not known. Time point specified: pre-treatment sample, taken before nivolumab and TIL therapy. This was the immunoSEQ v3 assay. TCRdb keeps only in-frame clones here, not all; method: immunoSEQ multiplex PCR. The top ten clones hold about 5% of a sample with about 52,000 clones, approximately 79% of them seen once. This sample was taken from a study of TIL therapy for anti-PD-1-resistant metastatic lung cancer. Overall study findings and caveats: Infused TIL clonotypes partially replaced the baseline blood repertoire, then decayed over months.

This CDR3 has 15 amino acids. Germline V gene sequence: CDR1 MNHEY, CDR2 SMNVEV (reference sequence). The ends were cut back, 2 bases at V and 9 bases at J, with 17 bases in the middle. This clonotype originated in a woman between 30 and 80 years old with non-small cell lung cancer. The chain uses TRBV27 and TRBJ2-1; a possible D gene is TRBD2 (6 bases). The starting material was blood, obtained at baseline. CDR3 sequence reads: CASSLISREPGEQFF. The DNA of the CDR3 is TGTGCCAGCAGTTTAATTTCCCGGGAGCCGGGTGAGCAGTTCTTC.